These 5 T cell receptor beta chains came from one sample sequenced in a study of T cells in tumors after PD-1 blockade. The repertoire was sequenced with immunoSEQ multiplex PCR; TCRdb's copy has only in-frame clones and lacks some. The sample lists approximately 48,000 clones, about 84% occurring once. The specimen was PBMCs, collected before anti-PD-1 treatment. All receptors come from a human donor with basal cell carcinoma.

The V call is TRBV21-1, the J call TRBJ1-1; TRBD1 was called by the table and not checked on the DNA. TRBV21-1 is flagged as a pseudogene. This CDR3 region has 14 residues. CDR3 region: CASSNPGVNTEAFF. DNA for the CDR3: TGTGCCAGCAGCAACCCAGGGGTGAACACTGAAGCTTTCTTT.

This CDR3 reads CASSQAPRTSTSTDTQYF. The CDR3 coding sequence is TGTGCCAGCAGCCAAGCCCCGCGGACATCTACTAGCACAGATACGCAGTATTTT. This rearrangement joins TRBV14 to TRBJ2-3; TRBD1 is a possible D gene (5 bases). With 1 base removed from V and 0 bases from J, the gap between germline ends came to 17 bases. CDR3 length equals 18 residues. Germline V gives CDR1 SGHDN, CDR2 FVKESK.

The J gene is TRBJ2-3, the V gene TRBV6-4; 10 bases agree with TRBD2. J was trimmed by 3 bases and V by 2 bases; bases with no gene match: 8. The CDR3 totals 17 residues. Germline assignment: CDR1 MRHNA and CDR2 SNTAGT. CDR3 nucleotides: TGTGCCAGCAGTGACGGAGCGGGGGGGCCGGGAACAGATACGCAGTATTTT. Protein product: CASSDGAGGPGTDTQYF.

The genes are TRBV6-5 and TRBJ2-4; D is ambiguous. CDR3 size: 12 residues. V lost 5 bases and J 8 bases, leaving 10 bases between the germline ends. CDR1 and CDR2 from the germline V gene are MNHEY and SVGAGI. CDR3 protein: CASSTFGDIQYF. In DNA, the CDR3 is TGTGCCAGCAGTACCTTCGGCGACATTCAGTACTTC.

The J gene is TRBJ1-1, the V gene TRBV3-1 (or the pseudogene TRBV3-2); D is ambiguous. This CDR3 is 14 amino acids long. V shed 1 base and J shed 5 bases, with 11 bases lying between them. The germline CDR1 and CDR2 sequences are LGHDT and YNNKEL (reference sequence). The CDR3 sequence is CASSQAIPVTEAFF. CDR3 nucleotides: TGTGCCAGCAGCCAAGCCATTCCGGTTACTGAAGCTTTCTTT.